This T cell receptor (beta chain) was sequenced during a study of T cells in Graves' hyperthyroidism and ophthalmopathy. Study observations and caveats: For ophthalmopathy, model prediction preceded onset by a median about six months. Most thyroid clonotypes expanded above 0.001 appeared in blood too.

Amplification of TCR beta CDR3 regions was performed using RNA transcripts as template. The TCR CDR3 first-round RT-PCR relied on the HTBI primer set. TCRdb recomputed calls from the multiplex PCR reads with MiXCR, one row per CDR3 protein. This sample yields 450,000 to 700,000 distinct CDR3 sequences, of which about half are seen a single time; roughly 20% belongs to the top ten. Points on this clonotype: The antigen is not known.

The CDR3 is made up of 21 amino acids. Unmatched junction bases numbered 25, after V lost 4 bases and J lost 5 bases. Looked up from germline, CDR1 is ENHRY and CDR2 is SYGVKD. The sample comprised peripheral blood or thyroid tissue (not recorded which). The rearrangement links TRBV10-3 to TRBJ2-5; 10 nucleotides line up with TRBD1. The clonotype was recovered from an adult woman with Graves' disease, either hyperthyroidism or ophthalmopathy (not recorded which). The CDR3 DNA is TGTGCCATCAGTGGGATACACACGGACAGGGGGGCGGCAATCGCGAAGGAGACCCAGTACTTC. Protein sequence: CAISGIHTDRGAAIAKETQYF.